These 13 T cell receptor beta chains share one sample of origin, sequenced in a study of shared clonotypes between healthy human individuals. The data were produced by immunoSEQ multiplex PCR, yet TCRdb's version contains in-frame clones alone and is incomplete. The data contain some 1,100,000 clones, 78% of them singletons. Sequencing input: memory CD4+ T cells from PBMCs. Stated subset: CD45RA-negative fraction. These receptors were taken from a man between 18 and 35 years old in good health. Some clones in this sample may be carry-over from other donors' samples.

The chain employs TRBV10-3 and TRBJ1-5; tentative D call: TRBD1 (5 bases). Germline assignment: CDR1 ENHRY and CDR2 SYGVKD. The CDR3 length is 13 residues. V shed 3 bases and J shed 4 bases, with 7 bases lying between them. This chain's CDR3 is CAISEKGNQPQHF. The CDR3 region has the DNA TGTGCCATCAGTGAAAAGGGGAATCAGCCCCAGCATTTT.

The V gene is TRBV6-1, the J gene TRBJ2-5; D possibly corresponds to TRBD2 (6 bases). Between the trimmed V and J ends, which lost 7 bases and 0 bases, there was a span of 12 bases. In germline, CDR1 is MNHNS, CDR2 SASEGT. CDR3 size: 14 residues. The DNA for the CDR3 is TGTGCCAGCACCGATAGCGGAAACCAAGAGACCCAGTACTTC. As protein: CASTDSGNQETQYF.

The V call is TRBV14, the J call TRBJ2-5; D is undetermined. The CDR3 contains 14 residues. Trimming shortened V by 3 bases and J by 3 bases, and 11 bases separated the two germline ends. The germline V gene encodes CDR1 SGHDN and CDR2 FVKESK. CDR3 amino acids: CASSHLQKKETQYF. The CDR3, as DNA: TGTGCCAGCAGCCATTTGCAGAAGAAAGAGACCCAGTACTTC.

V and J are TRBV4-2 and TRBJ1-1; D not resolved. V lost 1 base to trimming and J lost 1 base, with 7 bases between them. CDR1 is LGHNA, CDR2 YNFKEQ, per germline. The CDR3 is 14 residues long. The CDR3 sequence is CASSQGLRNTEAFF. The CDR3 DNA is TGTGCCAGCAGCCAAGGGCTGCGGAACACTGAAGCTTTCTTT.

The chain carries TRBV10-3 and TRBJ1-2, with 9 bases lining up with TRBD1. Germline assignment: CDR1 ENHRY and CDR2 SYGVKD. CDR3 length: 14 amino acids. The trim removed 6 bases at V and 4 bases at J, leaving 6 bases unmatched. The CDR3 protein is CAISRTGDPYGYTF. CDR3 sequence (DNA): TGTGCCATCAGCCGGACAGGGGATCCCTATGGCTACACCTTC.

This clone has more than one count but fewer than ten. The CDR3 region has the DNA TGTGCCAGCAGTTACTCTGAGGGGTCACCCCTCCACTTT. Translated, it gives CASSYSEGSPLHF. The chain carries TRBV6-5 and TRBJ1-6; D may be TRBD1 (5 bases). Trimming cost V 0 bases and J 10 bases, with 7 bases left between them. The CDR3 covers 13 residues. Per the germline V gene, CDR1 is MNHEY and CDR2 is SVGAGI.

V usage is TRBV7-2 and J usage is TRBJ2-7; D assignment may be TRBD1 or TRBD2 (6 bases each). Germline values: CDR1 SGHTA, CDR2 FQGNSA. This CDR3 has 15 residues. V was cut by 1 base and J by 3 bases, with 13 bases left in between. The CDR3 reads CASSLDRGLLYEQYF. CDR3 bases: TGTGCCAGCAGCTTAGATCGGGGGCTCCTCTACGAGCAGTACTTC.

This chain links TRBV13 with TRBJ2-4; 11 nucleotides agree with TRBD2. Germline CDR1 reads PRHDT; CDR2 reads FYEKMQ (reference sequence). The CDR3 spans 16 residues. V shed 2 bases, J shed 4 bases, and the junction held 4 bases outside the gene matches. As DNA, the CDR3 is TGTGCCAGCAGCTTAAAAAGGACTAGCGGGAAAAACATTCAGTACTTC. It translates to CASSLKRTSGKNIQYF.

V usage is TRBV11-1 and J usage is TRBJ2-3; D is uncertain. Deletions cut 2 bases from V and 11 bases from J, with 20 bases between. CDR1 and CDR2 (germline): SGHAT, FQDESV (reference sequence). This CDR3 has 15 residues. CDR3 bases: TGTGCCAGCAGCTTAAGCGTGACCGACGTTCGTGGGCAGTATTTT. This sequence encodes CASSLSVTDVRGQYF. Full variable domain (rest looked up from reference TRBV11-1 and TRBJ2-3): EAEVAQSPRYKITEKSQAVAFWCDPISGHATLYWYRQILGQGPELLVQFQDESVVDDSQLPKDRFSAERLKGVDSTLKIQPAELGDSAMYLCASSLSVTDVRGQYFGPGTRLTVL.

This clone was counted ten times or more. The rearrangement joins TRBV28 to TRBJ2-1; tentative D call: TRBD1 (6 bases). Trimming stripped 5 bases from V and 4 bases from J, with 12 bases between. The germline V gene has CDR1 MDHEN and CDR2 SYDVKM. The CDR3 covers 14 residues. The CDR3 bases are TGTGCCAGCAGTGTACCGGGACAATACAATGAGCAGTTCTTC. It codes for CASSVPGQYNEQFF.

The chain joins TRBV7-7 to TRBJ2-7, with 7 bases aligning to TRBD2. Trimming took 5 bases from V and 7 from J; bases not matched to a gene: 8. The V gene's germline CDR1 is SSHAT and CDR2 FNYEAQ (reference sequence). This CDR3 has 13 amino acids. CDR3 in DNA: TGTGCCAGCAGCCCGGGAGGCACGGGAGAGCAGTACTTC. This codes for CASSPGGTGEQYF.

The chain uses TRBV10-3 and TRBJ2-1; 11 bases are a match to TRBD1. Germline loops: CDR1 ENHRY, CDR2 SYGVKD. This CDR3 has 16 amino acids. The V and J ends lost 4 bases and 5 bases, in that order; junction bases with no gene match: 7. In DNA form, the CDR3 reads TGTGCCATCAGTGGCCGGGACAGGGGGGCTCACAATGAGCAGTTCTTC. This translates into CAISGRDRGAHNEQFF.

The V gene is TRBV5-1, the J gene TRBJ2-6, with TRBD1 matching 11 bases. V was pared by 4 bases and J by 4 bases, with 4 bases of the junction left unmatched. Germline V gives CDR1 SGHRS, CDR2 YFSETQ. The CDR3 contains 16 residues. The CDR3 loop is CASSRWTGGGANVLTF. DNA of the CDR3: TGCGCCAGCAGCCGCTGGACAGGGGGCGGGGCCAACGTCCTGACTTTC.